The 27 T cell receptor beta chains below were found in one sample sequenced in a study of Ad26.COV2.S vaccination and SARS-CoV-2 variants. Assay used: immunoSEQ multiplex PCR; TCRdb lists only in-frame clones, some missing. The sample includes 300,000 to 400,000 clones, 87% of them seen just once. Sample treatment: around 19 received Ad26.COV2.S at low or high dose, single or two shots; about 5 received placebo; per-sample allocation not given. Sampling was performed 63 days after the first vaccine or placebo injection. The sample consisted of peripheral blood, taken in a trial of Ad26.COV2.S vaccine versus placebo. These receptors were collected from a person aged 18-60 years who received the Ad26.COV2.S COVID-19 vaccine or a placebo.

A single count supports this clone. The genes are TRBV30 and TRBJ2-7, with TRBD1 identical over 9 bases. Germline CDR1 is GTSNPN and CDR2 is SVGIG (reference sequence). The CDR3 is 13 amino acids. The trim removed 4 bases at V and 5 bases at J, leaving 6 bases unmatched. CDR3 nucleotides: TGTGCCTGGAACAGGGGGCCTCAAAACGAGCAGTACTTC. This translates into CAWNRGPQNEQYF. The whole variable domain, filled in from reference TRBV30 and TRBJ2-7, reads SQTIHQWPATLVQPVGSPLSLECTVEGTSNPNLYWYRQAAGRGLQLLFYSVGIGQISSEVPQNLSASRPQDRQFILSSKKLLLSDSGFYLCAWNRGPQNEQYFGPGTRLTVT.

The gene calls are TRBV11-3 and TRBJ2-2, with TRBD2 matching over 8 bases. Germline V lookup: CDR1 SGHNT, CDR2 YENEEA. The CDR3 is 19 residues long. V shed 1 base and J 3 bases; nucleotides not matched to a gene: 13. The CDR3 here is CASSLGLSGGPSDTGELFF. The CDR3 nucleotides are TGTGCCAGCAGCTTAGGGCTATCGGGGGGGCCGTCGGACACCGGGGAGCTGTTTTTT.

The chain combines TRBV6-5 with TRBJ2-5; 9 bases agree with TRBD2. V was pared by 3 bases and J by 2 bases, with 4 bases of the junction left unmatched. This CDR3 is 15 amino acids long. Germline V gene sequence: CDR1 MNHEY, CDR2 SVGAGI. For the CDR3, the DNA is TGTGCCAGCAGTTATCGAGCGGGGGGTCAAGAGACCCAGTACTTC. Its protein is CASSYRAGGQETQYF.

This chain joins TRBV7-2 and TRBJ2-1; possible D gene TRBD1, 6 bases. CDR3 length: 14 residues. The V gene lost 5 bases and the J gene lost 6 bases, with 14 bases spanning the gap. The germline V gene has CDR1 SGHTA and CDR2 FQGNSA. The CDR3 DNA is TGTGCCAGCAGCCGCCCATTAGGGGGCAATGAGCAGTTCTTC. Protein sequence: CASSRPLGGNEQFF.

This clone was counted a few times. The CDR3 DNA reads TGTGCCAGCAGCTTAGGCAGTTCACCCCTCCACTTT. Translated, it gives CASSLGSSPLHF. This chain connects TRBV7-9 to TRBJ1-6; D unclear. This CDR3 spans 12 amino acids. V shed 1 base and J shed 9 bases, with 4 bases lying between them. Germline V gene lookup returns CDR1 SEHNR and CDR2 FQNEAQ (reference sequence).

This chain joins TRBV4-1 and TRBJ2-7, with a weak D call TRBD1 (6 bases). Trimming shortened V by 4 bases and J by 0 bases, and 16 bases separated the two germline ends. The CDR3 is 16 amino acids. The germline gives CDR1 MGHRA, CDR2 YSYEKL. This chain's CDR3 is CASSPRGQNPSYEQYF. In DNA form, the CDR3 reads TGCGCCAGCAGCCCCCGCGGACAGAACCCCTCCTACGAGCAGTACTTC.

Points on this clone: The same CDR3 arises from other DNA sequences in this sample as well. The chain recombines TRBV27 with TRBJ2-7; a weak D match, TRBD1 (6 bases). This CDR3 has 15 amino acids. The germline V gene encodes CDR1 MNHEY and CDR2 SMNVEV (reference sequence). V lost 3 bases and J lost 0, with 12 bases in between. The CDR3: CASSFSGQGSYEQYF. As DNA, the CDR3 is TGTGCCAGCAGTTTTTCGGGACAAGGCTCCTACGAGCAGTACTTC.

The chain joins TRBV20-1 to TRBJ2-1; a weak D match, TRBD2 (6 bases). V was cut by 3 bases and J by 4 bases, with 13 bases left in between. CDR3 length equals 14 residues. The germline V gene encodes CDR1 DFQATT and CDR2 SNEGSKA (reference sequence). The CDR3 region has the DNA TGCAGTGCTAGTTTGCGGGGCCTATACAATGAGCAGTTCTTC. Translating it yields CSASLRGLYNEQFF.

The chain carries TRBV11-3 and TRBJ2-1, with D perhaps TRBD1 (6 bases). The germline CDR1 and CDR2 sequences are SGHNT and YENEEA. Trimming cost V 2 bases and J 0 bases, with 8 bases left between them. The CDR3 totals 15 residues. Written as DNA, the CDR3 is TGTGCCAGCAGCTTAAGCAGGGGCTCCTACAATGAGCAGTTCTTC. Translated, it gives CASSLSRGSYNEQFF.

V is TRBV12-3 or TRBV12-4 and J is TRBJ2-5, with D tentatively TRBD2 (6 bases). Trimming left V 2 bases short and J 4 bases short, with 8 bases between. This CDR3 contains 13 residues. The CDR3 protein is CASSLTSPETQYF. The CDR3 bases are TGTGCCAGCAGTTTAACTAGCCCAGAGACCCAGTACTTC.

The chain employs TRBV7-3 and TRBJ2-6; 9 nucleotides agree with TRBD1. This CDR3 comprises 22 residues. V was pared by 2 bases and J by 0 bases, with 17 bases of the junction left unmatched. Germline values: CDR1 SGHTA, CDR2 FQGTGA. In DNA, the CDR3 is TGTGCCAGCAGCTTAGCAGGCTCCCCATGGACAGGGGCCGCCTCTGGGGCCAACGTCCTGACTTTC. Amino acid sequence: CASSLAGSPWTGAASGANVLTF.

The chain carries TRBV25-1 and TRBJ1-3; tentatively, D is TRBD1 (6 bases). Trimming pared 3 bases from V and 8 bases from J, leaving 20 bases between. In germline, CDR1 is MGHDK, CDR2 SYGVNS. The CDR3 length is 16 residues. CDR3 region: CASSDPTGPMGDTIYF. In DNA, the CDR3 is TGTGCCAGCAGTGACCCAACAGGGCCTATGGGGGACACCATATATTTT. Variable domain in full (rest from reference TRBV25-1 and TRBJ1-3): EADIYQTPRYLVIGTGKKITLECSQTMGHDKMYWYQQDPGMELHLIHYSYGVNSTEKGDLSSESTVSRIRTEHFPLTLESARPSHTSQYLCASSDPTGPMGDTIYFGEGSWLTVV.

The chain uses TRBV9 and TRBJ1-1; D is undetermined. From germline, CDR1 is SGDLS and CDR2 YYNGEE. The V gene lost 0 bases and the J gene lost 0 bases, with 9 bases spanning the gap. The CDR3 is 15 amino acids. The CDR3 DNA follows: TGTGCCAGCAGCGTAGATGGTGTGGTGAACACTGAAGCTTTCTTT. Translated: CASSVDGVVNTEAFF.

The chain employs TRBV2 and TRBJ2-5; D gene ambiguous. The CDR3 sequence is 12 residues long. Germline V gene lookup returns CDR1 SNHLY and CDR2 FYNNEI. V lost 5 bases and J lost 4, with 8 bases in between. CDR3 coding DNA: TGTGCCAGCAGTCCCCTAGGAGAGACCCAGTACTTC. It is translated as CASSPLGETQYF.

CDR3 amino acids: CASSRMDGRRTEAFF. The CDR3 DNA follows: TGCGCCAGCAGCCGAATGGACGGCCGAAGGACTGAAGCTTTCTTT. This chain joins TRBV4-3 and TRBJ1-1; D not certain. This CDR3 is 15 amino acids long. Germline lookup yields CDR1 LGHNA and CDR2 YSLEER. Trimming took 4 bases from V and 5 from J, leaving 17 bases between them.

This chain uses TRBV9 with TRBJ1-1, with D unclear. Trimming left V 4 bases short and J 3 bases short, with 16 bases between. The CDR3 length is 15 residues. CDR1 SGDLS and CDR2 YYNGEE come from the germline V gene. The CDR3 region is CASSPRPTADTEAFF. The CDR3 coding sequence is TGTGCCAGCAGCCCACGACCGACGGCGGACACTGAAGCTTTCTTT.

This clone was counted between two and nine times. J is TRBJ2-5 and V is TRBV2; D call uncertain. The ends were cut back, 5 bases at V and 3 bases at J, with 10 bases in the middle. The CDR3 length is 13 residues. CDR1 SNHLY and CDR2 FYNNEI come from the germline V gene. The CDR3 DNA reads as TGTGCCAGCAGTCCCCGGCAGAAAGAGACCCAGTACTTC. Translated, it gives CASSPRQKETQYF.

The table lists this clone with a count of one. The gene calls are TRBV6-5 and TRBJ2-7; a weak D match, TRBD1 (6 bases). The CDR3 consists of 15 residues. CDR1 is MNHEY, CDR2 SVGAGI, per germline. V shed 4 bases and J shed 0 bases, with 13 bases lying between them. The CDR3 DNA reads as TGTGCCAGCAGTTTCAGACCGGGACACTCCTACGAGCAGTACTTC. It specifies CASSFRPGHSYEQYF.

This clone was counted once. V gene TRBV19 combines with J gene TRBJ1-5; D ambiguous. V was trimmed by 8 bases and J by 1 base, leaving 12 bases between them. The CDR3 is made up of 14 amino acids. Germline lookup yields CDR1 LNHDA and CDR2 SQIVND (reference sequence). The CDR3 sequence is CASLATASNQPQHF. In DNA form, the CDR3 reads TGTGCCAGTTTGGCTACAGCGAGCAATCAGCCCCAGCATTTT.

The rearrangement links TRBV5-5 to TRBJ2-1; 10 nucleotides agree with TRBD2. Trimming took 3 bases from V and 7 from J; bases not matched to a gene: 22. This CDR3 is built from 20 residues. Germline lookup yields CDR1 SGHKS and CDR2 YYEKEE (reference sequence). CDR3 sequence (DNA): TGTGCCAGCAGCTCTCCTCCACTAGCGGGACCCGGAGTGGGCCTGAATGAGCAGTTCTTC. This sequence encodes CASSSPPLAGPGVGLNEQFF.

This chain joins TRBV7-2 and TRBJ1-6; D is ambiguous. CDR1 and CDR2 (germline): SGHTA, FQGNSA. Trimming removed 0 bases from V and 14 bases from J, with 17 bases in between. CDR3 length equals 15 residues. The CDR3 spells CASSLASEAGGSLHF. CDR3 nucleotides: TGTGCCAGCAGCTTAGCGTCGGAGGCGGGAGGGTCCCTCCACTTT.

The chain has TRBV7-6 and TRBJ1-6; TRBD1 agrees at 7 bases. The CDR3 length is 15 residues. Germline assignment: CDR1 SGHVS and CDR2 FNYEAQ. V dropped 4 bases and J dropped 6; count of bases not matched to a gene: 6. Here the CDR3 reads CASSSRQGINSPLHF. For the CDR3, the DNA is TGTGCCAGCAGCTCAAGACAGGGAATTAATTCACCCCTCCACTTT.

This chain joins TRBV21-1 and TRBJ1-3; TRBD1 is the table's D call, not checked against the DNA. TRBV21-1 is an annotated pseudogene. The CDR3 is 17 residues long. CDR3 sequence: CASSKGRGQGGRNTIYF. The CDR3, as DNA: TGTGCCAGCAGCAAAGGAAGAGGACAGGGGGGGAGAAACACCATATATTTT.

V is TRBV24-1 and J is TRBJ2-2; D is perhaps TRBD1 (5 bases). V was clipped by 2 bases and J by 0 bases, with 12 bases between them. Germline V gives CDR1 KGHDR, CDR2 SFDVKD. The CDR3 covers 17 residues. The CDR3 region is CATSDYDSTPNTGELFF. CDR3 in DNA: TGTGCCACCAGTGATTATGACAGTACTCCGAACACCGGGGAGCTGTTTTTT.

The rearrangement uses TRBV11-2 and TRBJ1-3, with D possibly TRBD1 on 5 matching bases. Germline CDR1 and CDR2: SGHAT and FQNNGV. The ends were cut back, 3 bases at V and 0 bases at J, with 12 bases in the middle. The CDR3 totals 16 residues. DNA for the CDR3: TGTGCCAGCAGCTTGCCGACAGCCTTCTCTGGAAACACCATATATTTT. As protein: CASSLPTAFSGNTIYF.

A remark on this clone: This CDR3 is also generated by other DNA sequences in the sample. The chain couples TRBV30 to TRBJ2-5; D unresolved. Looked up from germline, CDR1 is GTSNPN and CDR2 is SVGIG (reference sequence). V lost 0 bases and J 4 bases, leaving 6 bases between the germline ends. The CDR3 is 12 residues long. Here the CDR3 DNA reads TGTGCCTGGAGTGTCAGAGGAGAGACCCAGTACTTC. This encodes CAWSVRGETQYF.

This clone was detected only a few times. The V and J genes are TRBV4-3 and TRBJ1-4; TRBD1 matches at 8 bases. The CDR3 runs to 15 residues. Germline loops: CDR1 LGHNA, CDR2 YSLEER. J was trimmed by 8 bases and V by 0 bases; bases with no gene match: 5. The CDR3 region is CASSQERTGWEKLFF. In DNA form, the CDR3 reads TGCGCCAGCAGCCAAGAACGGACAGGGTGGGAAAAACTGTTTTTT.